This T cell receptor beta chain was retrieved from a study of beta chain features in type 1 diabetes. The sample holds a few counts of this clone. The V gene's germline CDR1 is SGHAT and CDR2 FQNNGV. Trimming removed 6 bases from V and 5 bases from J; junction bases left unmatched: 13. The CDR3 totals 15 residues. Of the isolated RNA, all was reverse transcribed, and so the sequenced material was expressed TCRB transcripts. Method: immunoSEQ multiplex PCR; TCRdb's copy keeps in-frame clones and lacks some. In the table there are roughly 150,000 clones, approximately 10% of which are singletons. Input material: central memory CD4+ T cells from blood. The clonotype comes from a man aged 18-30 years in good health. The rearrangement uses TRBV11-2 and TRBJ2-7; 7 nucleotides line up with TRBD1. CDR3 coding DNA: TGTGCCAGCAGTCTACAGGGGTTAAACTTCGACGAGCAGTACTTC. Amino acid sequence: CASSLQGLNFDEQYF.